The 26 T cell receptor beta chains presented below share a single source sample, sequenced in a study of radiation and T cells in renal cell carcinoma. Sample time point: baseline pretreatment blood. Treatment described: 15 Gy SBRT to primary tumor, nephrectomy 4 weeks later. The table came from immunoSEQ multiplex PCR; TCRdb's copy has only in-frame clones and leaves some out. The sample has roughly 53,000 clones; around 83% are singletons. Sequenced material: blood, taken from a patient whose treatment included radiotherapy and nephrectomy. The receptor set was obtained from a woman in her 70s with renal cell carcinoma.

The CDR3 region is CASREGGGLDGNTIYF. As DNA, the CDR3 is TGCGCCAGCAGAGAGGGCGGGGGGCTTGATGGAAACACCATATATTTT. The rearrangement joins TRBV5-1 to TRBJ1-3, with D possibly TRBD1 on 6 matching bases. Germline CDR1 is SGHRS and CDR2 is YFSETQ. The CDR3 has 16 amino acids. V was shortened by 5 bases and J by 3 bases, with 18 bases between the two germline ends.

This clone came up once. The chain couples TRBV5-4 to TRBJ2-7, with a weak D call TRBD2 (6 bases). This CDR3 has 13 amino acids. Trimming stripped 4 bases from V and 1 base from J, with 9 bases between. CDR1 is SGHNT, CDR2 YYREEE, per germline (reference sequence). CDR3 region: CASSKGLSYEQYF. The DNA of the CDR3 is TGTGCCAGCAGCAAAGGACTATCCTACGAGCAGTACTTC.

The V call is TRBV5-4, the J call TRBJ1-2, with a tentative D call TRBD1 (5 bases). There are 15 residues in the CDR3. The germline gives CDR1 SGHNT, CDR2 YYREEE (reference sequence). The V end was cut by 0 bases, the J end by 2 bases, with 11 bases between. CDR3 bases: TGTGCCAGCAGCTTGGGGGACCGGATAAACTATGGCTACACCTTC. This translates into CASSLGDRINYGYTF.

V usage is TRBV29-1 and J usage is TRBJ2-3, with D unresolved. V was trimmed by 2 bases and J by 3 bases, leaving 6 bases between them. CDR1 is SQVTM, CDR2 ANQGSEA, per germline. The CDR3 sequence is 12 residues long. This CDR3 reads CSVELGTDTQYF. In DNA, the CDR3 is TGCAGCGTTGAATTAGGTACAGATACGCAGTATTTT.

The chain couples TRBV10-2 to TRBJ2-5; D is perhaps TRBD2 (7 bases). Germline CDR1 is WSHSY and CDR2 is SAAADI. The CDR3 covers 15 residues. V shed 3 bases and J shed 5 bases, with 16 bases lying between them. The CDR3, as DNA: TGCGCCAGCAGTGACCGGGGGGCGATCGGGGAGACCCAGTACTTC. Protein product: CASSDRGAIGETQYF.

The chain combines TRBV18 with TRBJ2-7, with D possibly TRBD1 on 6 matching bases. CDR3 length: 17 residues. The V end lost 1 base, the J end lost 5 bases, and 21 bases lay between the germline ends. Germline CDR1 and CDR2: KGHSH and LQKENI. The DNA of the CDR3 is TGTGCCAGCTCACCACTTACGACACAGGGACCCCTCGACGAGCAGTACTTC. It yields the protein CASSPLTTQGPLDEQYF. Complete variable domain (other parts from reference TRBV18 and TRBJ2-7): NAGVMQNPRHLVRRRGQEARLRCSPMKGHSHVYWYRQLPEEGLKFMVYLQKENIIDESGMPKERFSAEFPKEGPSILRIQQVVRGDSAAYFCASSPLTTQGPLDEQYFGPGTRLTVT.

The gene calls are TRBV5-1 and TRBJ1-2; TRBD1 might be the D (6 bases). CDR1 and CDR2 from the germline V gene are SGHRS and YFSETQ. This CDR3 region has 15 residues. The ends were cut back, 4 bases at V and 5 bases at J, with 18 bases in the middle. CDR3: CASSLLRGAEYGYTF. CDR3 DNA sequence: TGCGCCAGCAGCCTACTCAGGGGCGCAGAGTATGGCTACACCTTC.

The chain carries TRBV2 and TRBJ2-1, with D unclear. Germline V gene sequence: CDR1 SNHLY, CDR2 FYNNEI. The CDR3 length is 16 residues. V was trimmed by 4 bases and J by 8 bases, leaving 21 bases between them. CDR3 loop: CASSVGPLVVGDEQFF. The CDR3 DNA is TGTGCCAGCAGTGTTGGGCCACTTGTCGTCGGCGATGAGCAGTTCTTC.

This sequence joins TRBV5-1 and TRBJ1-4; maybe TRBD1 (5 bases). The germline V and J ends were trimmed by 0 bases and 11 bases, with 11 bases remaining between them. Germline V CDR1 and CDR2: SGHRS, YFSETQ. CDR3 length: 13 residues. In DNA, the CDR3 is TGCGCCAGCAGCTTGGAGGGGAGCGGGAAACTGTTTTTT. This sequence encodes CASSLEGSGKLFF.

The chain uses TRBV9 and TRBJ2-7; D ambiguous. The CDR3 runs to 15 residues. Trimming left V 0 bases short and J 2 bases short, with 12 bases between. Germline lookup yields CDR1 SGDLS and CDR2 YYNGEE. CDR3 in DNA: TGTGCCAGCAGCGTAGCTACGGGCAGCCCCTACGAGCAGTACTTC. This codes for CASSVATGSPYEQYF.

V gene TRBV4-1 combines with J gene TRBJ2-7, with D possibly being TRBD2 (6 bases). Per the germline V gene, CDR1 is MGHRA and CDR2 is YSYEKL. The CDR3 has 15 residues. V shed 3 bases and J shed 3 bases, with 15 bases lying between them. The CDR3 sequence: CASSHSSGRFYEQYF. The CDR3 coding sequence is TGCGCCAGCAGCCACTCCTCCGGGAGATTCTACGAGCAGTACTTC.

The V gene is TRBV6-1, the J gene TRBJ1-1; 7 positions match TRBD1. Trimming removed 0 bases from V and 0 bases from J; junction bases left unmatched: 1. This CDR3 is 15 amino acids long. The V gene's germline CDR1 is MNHNS and CDR2 SASEGT. CDR3 protein: CASSEAQGVNTEAFF. CDR3 DNA sequence: TGTGCCAGCAGTGAAGCGCAGGGGGTGAACACTGAAGCTTTCTTT.

The chain couples TRBV5-1 to TRBJ1-2; 7 positions agree with TRBD1. Trimming at V came to 3 bases and at J to 8 bases, leaving 13 bases not matched to a gene. Germline loops: CDR1 SGHRS, CDR2 YFSETQ. The CDR3 covers 15 residues. The DNA for the CDR3 is TGCGCCAGCAGCTCAGGACAGGCTCGACTTTCGGGCTACACCTTC. It yields the protein CASSSGQARLSGYTF. Full variable domain (remainder filled in from reference TRBV5-1 and TRBJ1-2): KAGVTQTPRYLIKTRGQQVTLSCSPISGHRSVSWYQQTPGQGLQFLFEYFSETQRNKGNFPGRFSGRQFSNSRSEMNVSTLELGDSALYLCASSSGQARLSGYTFGSGTRLTVV.

This chain links TRBV21-1 with TRBJ2-5; the D call in the table, TRBD2, was not verified against the DNA. TRBV21-1 is recorded as a pseudogene. This CDR3 region has 17 residues. CDR3 in DNA: TGTGCCAGCAGCAAAGGACTAGCGGGGGGGAACCAAGAGACCCAGTACTTC. Protein: CASSKGLAGGNQETQYF.

The gene calls are TRBV7-6 and TRBJ1-4, with unresolved D. CDR3 length equals 14 residues. The ends were cut back, 0 bases at V and 7 bases at J, with 9 bases in the middle. The germline V gene encodes CDR1 SGHVS and CDR2 FNYEAQ. The DNA for the CDR3 is TGTGCCAGCAGCTTAGCGCCTGATACTGAAAAACTGTTTTTT. Translated, it gives CASSLAPDTEKLFF.

The chain links TRBV7-2 to TRBJ2-3, with TRBD2 matching over 11 bases. Germline-derived CDR1 and CDR2 are SGHTA and FQGNSA. The CDR3 sequence is 18 residues long. The junction had 8 bases not matched to a gene; V was cut back by 2 bases and J by 1 base. The CDR3 DNA sequence: TGTGCCAGCAGCTTAAATCGGGGTAGCGGGAGGGGCACAGATACGCAGTATTTT. Translating it yields CASSLNRGSGRGTDTQYF.

The chain employs TRBV7-9 and TRBJ1-5, with 7 bases fitting TRBD1. The CDR3 is 14 residues long. With 5 bases clipped from V and 3 bases from J, the junction kept 4 bases outside the gene matches. In germline, CDR1 is SEHNR, CDR2 FQNEAQ (reference sequence). The CDR3 loop reads CASSIGQDNQPQHF. CDR3 coding DNA: TGTGCCAGCAGCATTGGACAGGACAATCAGCCCCAGCATTTT. The variable domain in full, with the rest retrieved from reference TRBV7-9 and TRBJ1-5, is DTGVSQNPRHKITKRGQNVTFRCDPISEHNRLYWYRQTLGQGPEFLTYFQNEAQLEKSRLLSDRFSAERPKGSFSTLEIQRTEQGDSAMYLCASSIGQDNQPQHFGDGTRLSIL.

The J gene is TRBJ2-5, the V gene TRBV20-1, with D possibly matching TRBD1 (5 bases). V shed 3 bases and J shed 4 bases, with 6 bases lying between them. Germline V lookup: CDR1 DFQATT, CDR2 SNEGSKA (reference sequence). The CDR3 length is 11 residues. CDR3 in amino acids: CSARQGETQYF. The DNA of the CDR3 is TGCAGTGCTAGGCAGGGAGAGACCCAGTACTTC.

This clone was seen once. The rearrangement joins TRBV10-3 to TRBJ1-2; D is perhaps TRBD1 (5 bases). This CDR3 spans 14 amino acids. Trimming pared 6 bases from V and 4 bases from J, leaving 15 bases between. Germline V gene lookup returns CDR1 ENHRY and CDR2 SYGVKD. CDR3 DNA sequence: TGTGCCATCAGCGTGGACGGGGGACTCTATGGCTACACCTTC. Protein product: CAISVDGGLYGYTF.

CDR3 in amino acids: CASRTRPEANTIYF. The CDR3 coding sequence is TGTGCCAGCAGAACCCGGCCTGAAGCTAACACCATATATTTT. V is TRBV28 and J is TRBJ1-3; D uncertain. The germline CDR1 and CDR2 sequences are MDHEN and SYDVKM. This CDR3 region has 14 residues. V was shortened by 6 bases and J by 7 bases, with 16 bases between the two germline ends.

The chain joins TRBV5-1 to TRBJ2-1; D gene ambiguous. This CDR3 comprises 13 residues. The V end was cut by 3 bases, the J end by 10 bases, with 14 bases between. The germline V gene has CDR1 SGHRS and CDR2 YFSETQ. The CDR3 here is CASSSTTMGEQFF. The CDR3 DNA sequence: TGCGCCAGCAGCTCGACAACAATGGGGGAGCAGTTCTTC.

This clone was seen only once. V is TRBV29-1 and J is TRBJ2-3, with no clear D. Germline assignment: CDR1 SQVTM and CDR2 ANQGSEA. The CDR3 runs 10 residues. The ends were cut back, 6 bases at V and 5 bases at J, with 6 bases in the middle. This chain's CDR3 is CSVLIDTQYF. CDR3 nucleotides: TGCAGCGTCTTAATAGATACGCAGTATTTT.

This chain links TRBV6-1 with TRBJ2-3; 16 bases match TRBD2. The V and J ends lost 6 bases and 9 bases, in that order; junction bases with no gene match: 6. Germline loops: CDR1 MNHNS, CDR2 SASEGT. There are 15 residues in the CDR3. CDR3 loop: CASRAGTSGGETQYF. CDR3 nucleotide sequence: TGTGCCAGCAGGGCCGGGACTAGCGGGGGGGAAACGCAGTATTTT.

This chain joins TRBV5-1 and TRBJ2-7, with D perhaps TRBD1 (8 bases). V lost 0 bases and J 2 bases, leaving 15 bases between the germline ends. CDR1 SGHRS and CDR2 YFSETQ come from the germline V gene. The CDR3 loop spans 16 amino acids. CDR3 in DNA: TGCGCCAGCAGCTTGGGGACAGGGAGGGCCCCCTACGAGCAGTACTTC. Its translation is CASSLGTGRAPYEQYF.

The chain links TRBV10-1 to TRBJ2-7; D possibly uses TRBD1 or TRBD2 (5 bases each). Germline lookup yields CDR1 WNHNN and CDR2 SYGVQD (reference sequence). CDR3 size: 14 residues. Trimming cost V 7 bases and J 6 bases, with 19 bases left between them. The CDR3 region is CASTPTGAAAEQYF. Here the CDR3 DNA reads TGCGCCAGCACTCCAACCGGGGCCGCAGCCGAGCAGTACTTC.

This clone was detected only a few times. The gene calls are TRBV29-1 and TRBJ1-4; D gene ambiguous. V lost 3 bases and J lost 0, with 11 bases in between. Germline CDR1 and CDR2: SQVTM and ANQGSEA. The CDR3 contains 15 residues. In DNA, the CDR3 is TGCAGCGTTGAGGTCGGTACGGCAACTAATGAAAAACTGTTTTTT. Its translation is CSVEVGTATNEKLFF.